The sequence of this T cell receptor beta chain was determined in a study of cytomegalovirus exposure and HLA in healthy donors. Germline-derived CDR1 and CDR2 are MNHEY and SMNVEV (reference sequence). The CDR3 runs 17 residues. Trimming at V came to 9 bases and at J to 5 bases, leaving 14 bases not matched to a gene. The study's findings and limits: 164 TCR beta chains were listed as cytomegalovirus-associated. Researchers reported in a later analysis that a missense DCLRE1C variant was tied to TCR beta V- and J-gene trimming. In vitro experiments confirmed that a few CMV-associated chains were specific for CMV antigens.

When sampled, the donors appeared nominally healthy, though they likely had unrecorded immune exposures. To note about this clone: What it binds is not known.

PCR amplification relied on 60 Vbeta primers (plus 13 Jbeta primers). Measured with immunoSEQ multiplex PCR; TCRdb has only the in-frame clones, and not every one. The sample shows 150,000 to 170,000 clones, over 60% of them seen only once. The clonotype originates from a woman aged 35 to 49 in good health and CMV-seronegative. Sequencing was carried out using PBMCs. This chain links TRBV27 with TRBJ2-3, with 13 bases fitting TRBD2. The CDR3 bases are TGTGCCAGGACGGGAGCAGGACTAGCGGGAGAGGAAGATACGCAGTATTTT. This gives the protein CARTGAGLAGEEDTQYF.